The source of this TCR beta chain is a study of blood T cell repertoires in COVID-19. Overall study context: Spain, Italy and the United States supplied samples that represented acute and convalescent COVID-19.

The study drew participants aged 18 to 89 years from about two dozen US areas. Researchers sorted participants into cohorts using their self-reported clinical history. Trimming shortened V by 0 bases and J by 0 bases, and 10 bases separated the two germline ends. The CDR3 has 17 amino acids. Germline CDR1 and CDR2: SGDLS and YYNGEE. Original processing notes: Researchers report that nucleated cell counts were estimated from reference gene primer amplification. The table came from immunoSEQ multiplex PCR; TCRdb's copy has only in-frame clones and leaves some out. V and J calls and clone size follow that table, whereas D and trimming were derived from the DNA. The sample holds around 250,000 clones; about 90% are singletons and the top ten take 1.2%.

The sequenced sample was PBMCs or T cells enriched from blood (not recorded which). This chain connects TRBV9 to TRBJ1-6; possible D gene TRBD1, 5 bases. The receptor comes from a human donor in a cohort exposed to, infected with or recovered from COVID-19 (not recorded which). The donor label of this sample is uncertain. The CDR3 reads CASSVEPTASYNSPLHF. The CDR3 DNA reads as TGTGCCAGCAGCGTAGAACCGACAGCCTCCTATAATTCACCCCTCCACTTT.